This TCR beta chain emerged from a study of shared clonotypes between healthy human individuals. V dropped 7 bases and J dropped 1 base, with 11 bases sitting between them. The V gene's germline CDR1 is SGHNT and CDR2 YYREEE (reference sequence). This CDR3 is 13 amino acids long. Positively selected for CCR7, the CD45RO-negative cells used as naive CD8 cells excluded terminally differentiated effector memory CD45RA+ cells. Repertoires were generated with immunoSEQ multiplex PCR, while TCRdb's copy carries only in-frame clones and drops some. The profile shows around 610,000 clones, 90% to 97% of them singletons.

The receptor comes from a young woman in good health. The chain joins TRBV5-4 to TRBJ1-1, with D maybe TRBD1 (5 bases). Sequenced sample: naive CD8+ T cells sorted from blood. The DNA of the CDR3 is TGTGCCAGCGGGGGACGGTCGAACACTGAAGCTTTCTTT. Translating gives CASGGRSNTEAFF.